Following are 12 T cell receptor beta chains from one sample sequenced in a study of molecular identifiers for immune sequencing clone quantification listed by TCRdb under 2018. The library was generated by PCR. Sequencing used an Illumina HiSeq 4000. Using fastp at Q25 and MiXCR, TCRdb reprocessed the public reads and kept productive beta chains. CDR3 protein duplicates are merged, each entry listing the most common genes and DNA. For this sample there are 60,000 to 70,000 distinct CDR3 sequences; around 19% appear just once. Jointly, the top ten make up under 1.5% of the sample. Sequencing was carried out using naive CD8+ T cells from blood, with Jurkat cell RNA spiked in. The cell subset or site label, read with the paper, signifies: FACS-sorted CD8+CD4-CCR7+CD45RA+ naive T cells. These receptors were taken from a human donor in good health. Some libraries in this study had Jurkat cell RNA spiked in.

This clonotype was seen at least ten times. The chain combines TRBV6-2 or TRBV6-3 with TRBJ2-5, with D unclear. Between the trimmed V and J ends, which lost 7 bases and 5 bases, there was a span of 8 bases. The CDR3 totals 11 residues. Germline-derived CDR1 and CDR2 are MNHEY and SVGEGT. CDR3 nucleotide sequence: TGTGCCAGCATCTACGGGGAGACCCAGTACTTC. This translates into CASIYGETQYF.

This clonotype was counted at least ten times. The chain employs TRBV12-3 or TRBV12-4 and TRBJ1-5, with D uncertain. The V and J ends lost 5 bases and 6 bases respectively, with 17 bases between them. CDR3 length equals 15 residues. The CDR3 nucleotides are TGTGCCAGCAGTCCCCCAAACGACGGGATTCAGCCCCAGCATTTT. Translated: CASSPPNDGIQPQHF.

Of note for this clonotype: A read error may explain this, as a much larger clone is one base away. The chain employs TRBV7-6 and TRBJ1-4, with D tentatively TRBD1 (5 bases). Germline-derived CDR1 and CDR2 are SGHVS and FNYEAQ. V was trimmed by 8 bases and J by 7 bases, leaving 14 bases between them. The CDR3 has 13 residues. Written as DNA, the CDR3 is TGTGCCAGCGCAGCAGGGACGGGTGAAAAACTGTTTTTT. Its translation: CASAAGTGEKLFF.

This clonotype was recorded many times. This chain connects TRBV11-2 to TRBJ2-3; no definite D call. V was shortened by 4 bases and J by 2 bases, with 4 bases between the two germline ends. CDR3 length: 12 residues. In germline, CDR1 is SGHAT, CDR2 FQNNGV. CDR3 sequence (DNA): TGTGCCAGCAGCTCCCTCACAGATACGCAGTATTTT. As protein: CASSSLTDTQYF.

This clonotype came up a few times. The CDR3 coding sequence is TGTGCCAGCAGCTCTCCGGGCCACCAGCCCCAGCATTTT. It codes for CASSSPGHQPQHF. The chain combines TRBV7-8 with TRBJ1-5; D not resolved. The V and J ends lost 4 bases and 7 bases respectively, with 11 bases between them. Germline-derived CDR1 and CDR2 are SGHVS and FQNEAQ. The CDR3 spans 13 residues.

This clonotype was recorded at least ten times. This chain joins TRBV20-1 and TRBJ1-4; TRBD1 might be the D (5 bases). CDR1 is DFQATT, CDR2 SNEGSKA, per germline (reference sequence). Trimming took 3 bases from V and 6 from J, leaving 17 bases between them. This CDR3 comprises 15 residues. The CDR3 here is CSASPFVSGYEKLFF. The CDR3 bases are TGCAGTGCTAGTCCTTTTGTGTCAGGGTATGAAAAACTGTTTTTT.

The DNA for the CDR3 is TGTGCCAGCAGTCCCTCGACTAGCGCAGATGAGCAGTTCTTC. This encodes CASSPSTSADEQFF. The V gene is TRBV6-6, the J gene TRBJ2-1, with 8 nucleotides matching TRBD2. CDR3 length: 14 residues. The V segment lost 5 bases and the J segment 8 bases; nucleotides outside the gene matches: 8. The germline gives CDR1 MNHNY, CDR2 SVGAGI (reference sequence).

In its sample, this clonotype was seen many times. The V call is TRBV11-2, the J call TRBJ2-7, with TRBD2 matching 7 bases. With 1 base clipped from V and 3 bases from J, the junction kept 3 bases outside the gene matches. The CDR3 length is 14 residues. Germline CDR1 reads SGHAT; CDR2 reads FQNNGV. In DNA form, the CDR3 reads TGTGCCAGCAGCTTAGGTGTAGCGGGCTACGAGCAGTACTTC. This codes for CASSLGVAGYEQYF. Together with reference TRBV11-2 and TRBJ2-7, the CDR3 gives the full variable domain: EAGVAQSPRYKIIEKRQSVAFWCNPISGHATLYWYQQILGQGPKLLIQFQNNGVVDDSQLPKDRFSAERLKGVDSTLKIQPAKLEDSAVYLCASSLGVAGYEQYFGPGTRLTVT.

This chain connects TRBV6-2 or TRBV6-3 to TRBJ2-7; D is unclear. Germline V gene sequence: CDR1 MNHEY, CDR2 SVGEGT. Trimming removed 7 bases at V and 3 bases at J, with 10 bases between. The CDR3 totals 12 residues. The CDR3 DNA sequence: TGTGCCAGCACTTCGACGTTCTACGAGCAGTACTTC. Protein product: CASTSTFYEQYF.

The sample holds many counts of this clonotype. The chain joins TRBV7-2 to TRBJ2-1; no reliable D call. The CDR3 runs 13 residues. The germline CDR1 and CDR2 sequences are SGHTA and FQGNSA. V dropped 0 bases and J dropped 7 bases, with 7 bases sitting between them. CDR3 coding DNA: TGTGCCAGCAGCTTAGCTCCCTCAAATGAGCAGTTCTTC. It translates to CASSLAPSNEQFF.

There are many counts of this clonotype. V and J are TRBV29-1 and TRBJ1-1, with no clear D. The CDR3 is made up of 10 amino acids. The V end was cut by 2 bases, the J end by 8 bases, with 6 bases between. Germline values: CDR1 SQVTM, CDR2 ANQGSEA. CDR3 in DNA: TGCAGCGTTGAATACGTAGAAGCTTTCTTT. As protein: CSVEYVEAFF.

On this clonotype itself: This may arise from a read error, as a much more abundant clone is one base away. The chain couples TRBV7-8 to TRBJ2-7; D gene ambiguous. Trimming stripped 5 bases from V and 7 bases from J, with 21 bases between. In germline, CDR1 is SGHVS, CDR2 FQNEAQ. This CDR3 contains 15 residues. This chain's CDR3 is CASSPRRSALDEQYF. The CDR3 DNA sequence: TGTGCCAGCAGCCCCCGACGGTCCGCTTTAGATGAGCAGTACTTC.